This T cell receptor (beta chain) derives from a study of radiotherapy plus CTLA-4 blockade in lung cancer. The CDR3 sequence is 16 residues long. V lost 5 bases, J lost 4 bases, and 12 bases stayed unmatched. Germline assignment: CDR1 SGHTA and CDR2 FQGNSA. The protocol was immunoSEQ multiplex PCR, while the TCRdb copy is restricted to in-frame clones and leaves out a portion. The sample includes under 65,000 clones, roughly 80% seen only once; the top ten take around 8.8%. The receptor's source is a human donor with non-small cell lung cancer who had a complete response to radiotherapy plus ipilimumab. The source material was peripheral blood, sampled from a patient treated with radiotherapy plus ipilimumab. The chain combines TRBV7-2 with TRBJ2-5; TRBD2 agrees at 8 bases. Here the CDR3 DNA reads TGTGCCAGCAGCCGAGTCACTAGCGGTGGGGGAGAGACCCAGTACTTC. The encoded protein is CASSRVTSGGGETQYF.